Shown below are 15 T cell receptor beta chains from a single sample sequenced in a study of CD8 T cells in Susac syndrome. RNA in amounts of roughly 0.45 to 1 ug was reverse transcribed with random hexamers. Using its own MiXCR run on the immunoSEQ multiplex PCR reads, TCRdb lists one record per CDR3 protein. The sample yields 55,000 to 75,000 distinct CDR3 sequences, around 93% seen once. Sequenced material: CD4+ T cells from PBMCs. The origin of the receptors is a human donor with Susac syndrome.

V is TRBV5-1 and J is TRBJ1-1, with D possibly being TRBD1 (6 bases). The CDR3 covers 14 residues. V lost 4 bases and J 0 bases, leaving 10 bases between the germline ends. Germline assignment: CDR1 SGHRS and CDR2 YFSETQ. The DNA for the CDR3 is TGCGCCAGCAGCGCCACAGGGATGAACACTGAAGCTTTCTTT. Amino acid sequence: CASSATGMNTEAFF.

With regard to this clonotype: Sequence at one end of the junction differs from germline and may be a read error. This chain uses TRBV20-1 with TRBJ1-3, with D unclear. Germline CDR1 reads DFQATT; CDR2 reads SNEGSKA (reference sequence). CDR3 size: 13 residues. DNA for the CDR3: TGCAGTGCTGGAGACGTACCTGGAAACACCATATATTTT. As protein: CSAGDVPGNTIYF.

This clonotype was counted a few times. The J gene is TRBJ2-2, the V gene TRBV6-1; a possible D gene is TRBD2 (5 bases). This CDR3 has 17 amino acids. CDR1 is MNHNS, CDR2 SASEGT, per germline. Trimming cost V 7 bases and J 0 bases, with 18 bases left between them. In nucleotides, the CDR3 is TGTGCCAGCAATCGGGGTCCCAGGTTCGCGAACACCGGGGAGCTGTTTTTT. It specifies CASNRGPRFANTGELFF.

The rearrangement joins TRBV6-6 to TRBJ1-1; D may be TRBD1 (6 bases). This CDR3 is 13 amino acids long. Trimming cost V 4 bases and J 5 bases, with 11 bases left between them. From germline, CDR1 is MNHNY and CDR2 SVGAGI (reference sequence). The CDR3 spells CASSFPQGTEAFF. The DNA of the CDR3 is TGTGCCAGCAGTTTTCCGCAGGGGACTGAAGCTTTCTTT.

The chain combines TRBV11-2 with TRBJ2-1; D unclear. CDR3 length equals 15 residues. Germline CDR1 and CDR2: SGHAT and FQNNGV. Trimming took off 5 bases at V and 1 base at J, with 12 bases between the two ends. CDR3 nucleotides: TGTGCCAGCAGCCACCCGGGCAGGTCCTACAATGAGCAGTTCTTC. Translated, it gives CASSHPGRSYNEQFF.

This clonotype has only one observation. The rearrangement joins TRBV7-2 to TRBJ1-2; D perhaps matches TRBD1 (5 bases). Germline CDR1 is SGHTA and CDR2 is FQGNSA. Trimming took off 1 base at V and 0 bases at J, with 15 bases between the two ends. The CDR3 runs to 17 residues. The DNA for the CDR3 is TGTGCCAGCAGCTTAGGACTACAAGGGGCCTCTAACTATGGCTACACCTTC. Its protein product is CASSLGLQGASNYGYTF.

This clonotype appeared a single time. The chain joins TRBV20-1 to TRBJ2-2; a possible D gene is TRBD1 (5 bases). The CDR3 consists of 13 residues. The V end was cut by 3 bases, the J end by 0 bases, with 5 bases between. Germline CDR1 reads DFQATT; CDR2 reads SNEGSKA (reference sequence). The CDR3 protein is CSARTANTGELFF. As DNA, the CDR3 is TGCAGTGCTAGGACAGCGAACACCGGGGAGCTGTTTTTT.

This chain joins TRBV6-2 or TRBV6-3 and TRBJ1-6, with 8 bases that match TRBD1. V shed 3 bases, J shed 8 bases, and the junction held 3 bases outside the gene matches. Germline V gene data show CDR1 as MNHEY and CDR2 as SVGEGT. This CDR3 contains 14 residues. CDR3 sequence: CASSYGTGYSPLHF. CDR3 DNA: TGTGCCAGCAGTTATGGGACAGGTTATTCACCCCTCCACTTT.

The chain carries TRBV6-2 or TRBV6-3 and TRBJ2-3, with D perhaps TRBD2 (5 bases). V was pared by 5 bases and J by 2 bases, with 26 bases between. Germline V gene sequence: CDR1 MNHEY, CDR2 SVGEGT. The CDR3 is made up of 19 amino acids. The CDR3 bases are TGTGCCAGCAGTCGCCCGGGGATTGCCTCAAGGTACCCCACAGATACGCAGTATTTT. Encoded protein: CASSRPGIASRYPTDTQYF.

The V gene is TRBV9, the J gene TRBJ2-5; 10 nucleotides align to TRBD2. The CDR3 runs to 15 residues. The germline gives CDR1 SGDLS, CDR2 YYNGEE. The junction had 3 bases not matched to a gene; V was cut back by 4 bases and J by 0 bases. The CDR3 loop reads CASSLTSGDQETQYF. As DNA, the CDR3 is TGTGCCAGCAGCCTCACTAGCGGGGACCAAGAGACCCAGTACTTC. Variable domain in full (rest from reference TRBV9 and TRBJ2-5): DSGVTQTPKHLITATGQRVTLRCSPRSGDLSVYWYQQSLDQGLQFLIQYYNGEERAKGNILERFSAQQFPDLHSELNLSSLELGDSALYFCASSLTSGDQETQYFGPGTRLLVL.

This clonotype was seen a single time. The chain is built from TRBV28 and TRBJ2-7, with D tentatively TRBD1 (6 bases). The CDR3 length is 12 residues. The germline CDR1 and CDR2 sequences are MDHEN and SYDVKM. V gave up 7 bases and J gave up 4 bases, with 11 bases separating them. CDR3 sequence reads: CASISGVYEQYF. In DNA form, the CDR3 reads TGTGCCAGCATCTCAGGGGTGTACGAGCAGTACTTC. Variable domain in full (rest from reference TRBV28 and TRBJ2-7): DVKVTQSSRYLVKRTGEKVFLECVQDMDHENMFWYRQDPGLGLRLIYFSYDVKMKEKGDIPEGYSVSREKKERFSLILESASTNQTSMYLCASISGVYEQYFGPGTRLTVT.

This clonotype has a single count. This rearrangement joins TRBV2 to TRBJ2-7, with a tentative D call TRBD2 (5 bases). The ends were cut back, 6 bases at V and 7 bases at J, with 19 bases in the middle. The CDR3 length is 14 residues. Per germline, CDR1 SNHLY and CDR2 FYNNEI. CDR3 protein: CASRLAEVEIEQYF. CDR3 nucleotides: TGTGCCAGCAGACTGGCGGAGGTCGAGATAGAGCAGTACTTC.

V gene TRBV7-9 combines with J gene TRBJ1-1; TRBD1 might be the D (5 bases). Germline CDR1 reads SEHNR; CDR2 reads FQNEAQ (reference sequence). The V and J ends lost 5 bases and 2 bases respectively, with 15 bases between them. The CDR3 sequence is 15 residues long. The CDR3 spells CASSMAGRINTEAFF. The CDR3 nucleotides are TGTGCCAGCAGCATGGCGGGACGTATAAACACTGAAGCTTTCTTT.

This chain links TRBV11-1 with TRBJ2-7, with 9 nucleotides matching TRBD1. V shed 5 bases, J shed 1 base, and the junction held 6 bases outside the gene matches. Germline V gene data show CDR1 as SGHAT and CDR2 as FQDESV (reference sequence). CDR3 length equals 15 residues. CDR3 protein: CASSPGQGRSYEQYF. The CDR3 nucleotides read TGTGCCAGCAGCCCCGGACAGGGGAGATCCTACGAGCAGTACTTC.

This clonotype was observed a single time. The gene calls are TRBV7-6 and TRBJ2-3; unclear D gene. Looked up from germline, CDR1 is SGHVS and CDR2 is FNYEAQ. The CDR3 length is 12 residues. V dropped 6 bases and J dropped 1 base, with 5 bases sitting between them. Written as DNA, the CDR3 is TGTGCCAGCAGTTCGCGCACAGATACGCAGTATTTT. Its translation: CASSSRTDTQYF.